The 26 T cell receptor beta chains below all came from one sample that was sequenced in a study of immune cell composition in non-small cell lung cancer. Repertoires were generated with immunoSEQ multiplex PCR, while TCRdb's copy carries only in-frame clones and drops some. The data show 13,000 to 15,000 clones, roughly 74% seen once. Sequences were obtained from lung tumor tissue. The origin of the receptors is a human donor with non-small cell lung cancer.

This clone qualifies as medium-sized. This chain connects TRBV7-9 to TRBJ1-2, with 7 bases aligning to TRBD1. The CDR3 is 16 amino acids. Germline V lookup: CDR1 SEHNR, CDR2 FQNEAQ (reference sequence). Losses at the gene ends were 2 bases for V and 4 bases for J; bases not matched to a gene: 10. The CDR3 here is CASSLNGMDRSYGYTF. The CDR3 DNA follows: TGTGCCAGCAGCTTAAATGGCATGGACAGGTCCTATGGCTACACCTTC. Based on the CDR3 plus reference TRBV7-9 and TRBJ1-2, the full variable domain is DTGVSQNPRHKITKRGQNVTFRCDPISEHNRLYWYRQTLGQGPEFLTYFQNEAQLEKSRLLSDRFSAERPKGSFSTLEIQRTEQGDSAMYLCASSLNGMDRSYGYTFGSGTRLTVV.

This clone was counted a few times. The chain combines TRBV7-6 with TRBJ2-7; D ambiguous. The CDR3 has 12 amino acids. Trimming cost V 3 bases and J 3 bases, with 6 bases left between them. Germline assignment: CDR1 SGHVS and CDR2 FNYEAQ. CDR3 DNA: TGTGCCAGCAGCTTCCCCGGCTACGAGCAGTACTTC. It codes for CASSFPGYEQYF.

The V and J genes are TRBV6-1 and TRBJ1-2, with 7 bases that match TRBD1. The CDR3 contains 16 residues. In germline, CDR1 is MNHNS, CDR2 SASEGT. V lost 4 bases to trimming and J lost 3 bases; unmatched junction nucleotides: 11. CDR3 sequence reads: CASSARTGLSDYGYTF. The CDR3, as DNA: TGTGCCAGCAGTGCCCGGACAGGCTTATCCGACTATGGCTACACCTTC.

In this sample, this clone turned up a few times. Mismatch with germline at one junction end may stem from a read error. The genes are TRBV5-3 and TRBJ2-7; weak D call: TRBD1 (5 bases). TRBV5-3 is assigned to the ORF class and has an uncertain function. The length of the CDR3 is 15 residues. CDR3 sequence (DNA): TGTGCCAGCAGCTTGGCCGGGCAGGGCTCCTACGAGCAGTACTTC. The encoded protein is CASSLAGQGSYEQYF.

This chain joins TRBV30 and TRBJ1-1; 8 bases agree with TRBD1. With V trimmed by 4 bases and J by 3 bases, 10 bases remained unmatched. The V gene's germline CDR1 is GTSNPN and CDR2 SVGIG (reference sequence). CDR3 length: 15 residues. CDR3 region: CAWIRQGPEYTEAFF. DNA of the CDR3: TGTGCCTGGATCAGACAGGGGCCAGAGTACACTGAAGCTTTCTTT.

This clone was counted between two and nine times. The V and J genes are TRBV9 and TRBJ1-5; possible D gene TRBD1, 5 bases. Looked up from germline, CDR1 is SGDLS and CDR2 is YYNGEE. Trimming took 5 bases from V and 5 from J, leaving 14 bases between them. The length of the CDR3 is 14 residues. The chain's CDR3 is CASRSGTGDQPQHF. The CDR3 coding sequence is TGTGCCAGCAGGTCCGGGACGGGGGATCAGCCCCAGCATTTT.

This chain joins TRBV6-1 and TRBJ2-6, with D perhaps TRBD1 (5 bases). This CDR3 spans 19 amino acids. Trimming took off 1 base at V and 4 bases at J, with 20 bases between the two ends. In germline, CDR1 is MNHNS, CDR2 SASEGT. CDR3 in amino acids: CASSEEGYSLRAGANVLTF. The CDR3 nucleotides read TGTGCCAGCAGTGAAGAGGGGTACTCCCTCAGGGCAGGGGCCAACGTCCTGACTTTC.

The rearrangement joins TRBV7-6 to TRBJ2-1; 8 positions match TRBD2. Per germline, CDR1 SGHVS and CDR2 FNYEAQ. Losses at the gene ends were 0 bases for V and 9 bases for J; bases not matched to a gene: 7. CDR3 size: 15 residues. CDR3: CASSLARGAPTEQFF. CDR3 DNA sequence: TGTGCCAGCAGCTTAGCGCGGGGGGCCCCAACTGAGCAGTTCTTC.

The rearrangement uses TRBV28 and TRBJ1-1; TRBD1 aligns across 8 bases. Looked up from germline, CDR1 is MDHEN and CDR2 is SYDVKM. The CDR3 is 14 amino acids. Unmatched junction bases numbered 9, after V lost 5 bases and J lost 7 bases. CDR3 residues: CASSPRDRSFEAFF. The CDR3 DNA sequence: TGTGCCAGCAGTCCTCGGGACAGGTCTTTTGAAGCTTTCTTT.

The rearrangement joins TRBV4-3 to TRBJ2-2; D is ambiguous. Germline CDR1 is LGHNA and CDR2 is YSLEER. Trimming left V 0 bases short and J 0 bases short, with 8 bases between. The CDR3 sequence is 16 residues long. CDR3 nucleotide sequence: TGCGCCAGCAGCCAAGAGGTCGGTTCGAACACCGGGGAGCTGTTTTTT. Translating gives CASSQEVGSNTGELFF.

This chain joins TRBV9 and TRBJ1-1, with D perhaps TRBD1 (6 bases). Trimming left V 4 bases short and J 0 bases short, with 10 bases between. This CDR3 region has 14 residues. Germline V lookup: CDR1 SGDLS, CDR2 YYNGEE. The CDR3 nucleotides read TGTGCCAGCAGCTTCGGACAGATGAACACTGAAGCTTTCTTT. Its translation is CASSFGQMNTEAFF.

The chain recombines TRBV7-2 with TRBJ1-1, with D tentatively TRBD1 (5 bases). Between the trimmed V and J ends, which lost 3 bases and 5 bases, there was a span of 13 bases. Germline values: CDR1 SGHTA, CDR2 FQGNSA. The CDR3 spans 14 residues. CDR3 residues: CASSFVGARTEAFF. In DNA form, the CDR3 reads TGTGCCAGCAGCTTCGTTGGGGCTCGGACTGAAGCTTTCTTT.

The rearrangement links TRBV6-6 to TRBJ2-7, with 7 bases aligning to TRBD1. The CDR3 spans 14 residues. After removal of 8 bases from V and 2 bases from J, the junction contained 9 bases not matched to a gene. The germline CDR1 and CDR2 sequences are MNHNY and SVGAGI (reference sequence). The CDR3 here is CASSTTGVTYEQYF. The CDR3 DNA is TGTGCCAGCTCAACAACAGGGGTAACCTACGAGCAGTACTTC.

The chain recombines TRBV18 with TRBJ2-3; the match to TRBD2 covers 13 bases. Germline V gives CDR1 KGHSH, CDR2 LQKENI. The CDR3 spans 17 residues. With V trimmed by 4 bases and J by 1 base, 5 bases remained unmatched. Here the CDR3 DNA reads TGTGCCAGCTCACACTTTGGACTAGCGGGAGGCACAGATACGCAGTATTTT. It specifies CASSHFGLAGGTDTQYF.

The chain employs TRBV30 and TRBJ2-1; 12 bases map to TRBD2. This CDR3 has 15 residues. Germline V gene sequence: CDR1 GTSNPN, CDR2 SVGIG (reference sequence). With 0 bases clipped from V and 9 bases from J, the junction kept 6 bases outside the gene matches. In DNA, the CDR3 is TGTGCCTGGAGTGTATCTGGACTAGCGGGACGTGAGCAGTTCTTC. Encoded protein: CAWSVSGLAGREQFF.

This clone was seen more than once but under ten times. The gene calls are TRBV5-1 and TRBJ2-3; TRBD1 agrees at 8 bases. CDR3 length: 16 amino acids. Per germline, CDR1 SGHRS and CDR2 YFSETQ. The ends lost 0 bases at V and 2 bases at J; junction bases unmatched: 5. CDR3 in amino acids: CASSLGQGFSTDTQYF. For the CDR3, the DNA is TGCGCCAGCAGCTTGGGACAGGGGTTTTCCACAGATACGCAGTATTTT.

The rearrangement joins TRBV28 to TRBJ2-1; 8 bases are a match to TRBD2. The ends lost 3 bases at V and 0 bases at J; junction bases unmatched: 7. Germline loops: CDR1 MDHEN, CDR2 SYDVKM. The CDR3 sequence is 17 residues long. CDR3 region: CASSLRLAFSSYNEQFF. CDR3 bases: TGTGCCAGCAGTTTGCGACTAGCGTTTAGCTCCTACAATGAGCAGTTCTTC. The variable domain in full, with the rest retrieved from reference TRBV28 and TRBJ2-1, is DVKVTQSSRYLVKRTGEKVFLECVQDMDHENMFWYRQDPGLGLRLIYFSYDVKMKEKGDIPEGYSVSREKKERFSLILESASTNQTSMYLCASSLRLAFSSYNEQFFGPGTRLTVL.

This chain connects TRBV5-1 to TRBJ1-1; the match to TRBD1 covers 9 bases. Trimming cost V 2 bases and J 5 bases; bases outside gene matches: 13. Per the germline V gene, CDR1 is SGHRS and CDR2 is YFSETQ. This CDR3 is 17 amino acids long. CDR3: CASSLFRDRVRRTEAFF. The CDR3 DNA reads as TGCGCCAGCAGCTTATTCCGGGACAGGGTAAGAAGGACTGAAGCTTTCTTT. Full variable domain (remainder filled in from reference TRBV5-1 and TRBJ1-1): KAGVTQTPRYLIKTRGQQVTLSCSPISGHRSVSWYQQTPGQGLQFLFEYFSETQRNKGNFPGRFSGRQFSNSRSEMNVSTLELGDSALYLCASSLFRDRVRRTEAFFGQGTRLTVV.

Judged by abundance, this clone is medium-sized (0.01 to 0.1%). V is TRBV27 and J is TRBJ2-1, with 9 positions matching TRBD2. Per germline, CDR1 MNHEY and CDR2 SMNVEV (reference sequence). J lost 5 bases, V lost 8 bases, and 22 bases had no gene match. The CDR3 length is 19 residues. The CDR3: CASGSFFLRGGPRNNEQFF. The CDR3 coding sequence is TGTGCCAGCGGCTCCTTTTTTTTGCGGGGGGGCCCAAGAAACAATGAGCAGTTCTTC.

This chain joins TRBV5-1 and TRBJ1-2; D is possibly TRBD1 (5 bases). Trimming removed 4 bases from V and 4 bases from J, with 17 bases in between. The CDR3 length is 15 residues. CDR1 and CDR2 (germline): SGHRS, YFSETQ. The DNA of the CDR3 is TGCGCCAGCAGCCTTAACGGCGGGGGGACCTATGGCTACACCTTC. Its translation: CASSLNGGGTYGYTF.

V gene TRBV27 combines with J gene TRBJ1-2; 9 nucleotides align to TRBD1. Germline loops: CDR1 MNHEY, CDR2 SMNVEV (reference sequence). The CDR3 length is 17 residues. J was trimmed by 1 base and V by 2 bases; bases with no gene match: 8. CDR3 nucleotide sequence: TGTGCCAGCAGTTTAATGTCACAGGGGGCTGGTAACTATGGCTACACCTTC. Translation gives CASSLMSQGAGNYGYTF.

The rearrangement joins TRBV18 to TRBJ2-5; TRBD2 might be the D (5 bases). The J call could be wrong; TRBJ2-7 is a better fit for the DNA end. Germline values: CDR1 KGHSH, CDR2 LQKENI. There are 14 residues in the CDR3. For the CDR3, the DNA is TGTGCCAGCTCACTAAGGAGGTTCTCCTACGAGCAGTACTTC. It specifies CASSLRRFSYEQYF.

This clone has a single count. CDR3 DNA sequence: TGTGCCAGCTCACCCCTCGGGACAGGGGACACTGAAGCTTTCTTT. This gives the protein CASSPLGTGDTEAFF. The chain carries TRBV18 and TRBJ1-1; TRBD1 aligns across 10 bases. V dropped 3 bases and J dropped 3; count of bases not matched to a gene: 4. The CDR3 loop spans 15 amino acids. Germline CDR1 is KGHSH and CDR2 is LQKENI.

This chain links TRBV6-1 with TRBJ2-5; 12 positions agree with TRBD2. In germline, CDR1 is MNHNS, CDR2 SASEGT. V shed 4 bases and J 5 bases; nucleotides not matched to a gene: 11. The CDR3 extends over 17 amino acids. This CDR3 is CASSARLAGVKRETQYF. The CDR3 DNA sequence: TGTGCCAGCAGTGCACGACTAGCGGGAGTAAAGCGGGAGACCCAGTACTTC.

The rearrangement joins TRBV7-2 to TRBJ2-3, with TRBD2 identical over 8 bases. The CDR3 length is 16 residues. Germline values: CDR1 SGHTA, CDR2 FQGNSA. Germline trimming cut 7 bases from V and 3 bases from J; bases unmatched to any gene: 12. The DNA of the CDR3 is TGTGCCAGCATCCTTTCACGGGGGGGCCATACAGATACGCAGTATTTT. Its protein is CASILSRGGHTDTQYF.

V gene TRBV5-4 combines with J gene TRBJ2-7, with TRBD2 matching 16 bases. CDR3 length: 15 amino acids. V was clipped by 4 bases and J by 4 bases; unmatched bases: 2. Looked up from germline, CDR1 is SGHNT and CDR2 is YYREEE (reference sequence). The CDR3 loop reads CASSGGLAGGYEQYF. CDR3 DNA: TGTGCCAGCAGCGGGGGACTAGCGGGAGGGTACGAGCAGTACTTC.